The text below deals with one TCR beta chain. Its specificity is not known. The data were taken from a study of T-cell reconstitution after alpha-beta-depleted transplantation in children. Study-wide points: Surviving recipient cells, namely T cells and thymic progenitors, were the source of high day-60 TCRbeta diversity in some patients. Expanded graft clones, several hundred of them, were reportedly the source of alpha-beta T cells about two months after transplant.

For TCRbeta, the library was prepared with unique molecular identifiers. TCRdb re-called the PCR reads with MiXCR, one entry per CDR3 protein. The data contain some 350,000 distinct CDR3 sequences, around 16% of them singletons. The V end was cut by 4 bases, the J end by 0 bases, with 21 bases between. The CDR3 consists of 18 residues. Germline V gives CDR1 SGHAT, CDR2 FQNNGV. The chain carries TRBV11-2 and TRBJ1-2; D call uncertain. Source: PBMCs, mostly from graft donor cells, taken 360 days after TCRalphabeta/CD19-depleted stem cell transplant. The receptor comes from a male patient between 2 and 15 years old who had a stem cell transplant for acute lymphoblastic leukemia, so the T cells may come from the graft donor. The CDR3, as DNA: TGTGCCAGCAGCTACCAAGCAGCCAGCGGACTATCTAACTATGGCTACACCTTC. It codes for CASSYQAASGLSNYGYTF. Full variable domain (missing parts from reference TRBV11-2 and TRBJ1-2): EAGVAQSPRYKIIEKRQSVAFWCNPISGHATLYWYQQILGQGPKLLIQFQNNGVVDDSQLPKDRFSAERLKGVDSTLKIQPAKLEDSAVYLCASSYQAASGLSNYGYTFGSGTRLTVV.